These 15 T cell receptor beta chains came from one sample sequenced in a study of T cell clusters in autoimmune cytopenias. Each sample's input was roughly 230 ng genomic DNA, 38,000 or so genome equivalents. TRB was amplified by touch-down multiplex PCR, primer pools A and B combined. TCRdb reprocessed the multiplex PCR reads and stores each CDR3 protein as one record, lacking DNA. This sample contains around 7,000 distinct CDR3 sequences. The data were also submitted as part of a second study, on T cell repertoires in aging, cancer and after chemotherapy.

Sequenced input: peripheral blood. The receptors derive from a human donor in good health.

The chain employs TRBV12-3 or TRBV12-4 and TRBJ2-7; TCRdb returns TRBD2, unconfirmable since there is no DNA. CDR3 length equals 13 residues. CDR3 residues: CASNSGGRWEQYF.

This clonotype registers medium-sized (0.01 to 0.1%) by frequency. The chain links TRBV29-1 to TRBJ2-7; the TRBD1 assignment by TCRdb is unverifiable without DNA. The CDR3 is made up of 13 amino acids. Germline V CDR1 and CDR2: SQVTM, ANQGSEA. CDR3 in amino acids: CSVEGGSFGAQYF.

This clonotype registers medium-sized by frequency. The chain uses TRBV18 and TRBJ2-3; TCRdb picks TRBD2, but there is no DNA to check that call. This CDR3 contains 15 residues. Germline V CDR1 and CDR2: KGHSH, LQKENI. CDR3 sequence: CASSPASGVTDTQYF.

Frequency places this clonotype as medium-sized (0.01 to 0.1%). The chain couples TRBV11-1 to TRBJ2-1; TCRdb's assignment of TRBD2 cannot be checked, as there is no DNA. CDR1 is SGHAT, CDR2 FQDESV, per germline (reference sequence). The CDR3 covers 21 residues. The CDR3 here is CASSFLRLAGGWGSSYNEQFF.

This clonotype registers medium-sized by frequency. The chain combines TRBV12-3 or TRBV12-4 with TRBJ2-7; TCRdb names TRBD1, which stays unverified in the absence of DNA. This CDR3 region has 11 residues. The CDR3 sequence: CASSNRFEQYF.

The chain has TRBV6-1 and TRBJ1-2; TCRdb's assignment of TRBD1 cannot be checked, as there is no DNA. CDR3 size: 16 residues. Germline lookup yields CDR1 MNHNS and CDR2 SASEGT. The CDR3 loop reads CASSEVDWTGGWGYTF.

V usage is TRBV24-1 and J usage is TRBJ2-5; the D gene TCRdb calls, TRBD1, cannot be checked with no DNA. This CDR3 is 15 amino acids long. CDR1 is KGHDR and CDR2 is SFDVKD in the germline V gene. The CDR3 loop reads CATSDSRGGQETQYF.

The chain links TRBV5-6 to TRBJ2-3; lacking DNA, the TRBD1 call made by TCRdb goes unchecked. This CDR3 spans 16 amino acids. Germline values: CDR1 SGHDT, CDR2 YYEEEE. The CDR3 region is CASSAGTGPNTDTQYF.

The V and J genes are TRBV6-2 or TRBV6-3 and TRBJ2-3; TCRdb's D call, TRBD2, is unchecked because there is no DNA. Per the germline V gene, CDR1 is MNHEY and CDR2 is SVGEGT. CDR3 length equals 15 residues. This CDR3 is CASSPHGGGTDTQYF.

The chain joins TRBV18 to TRBJ2-6; TCRdb returns TRBD1, unconfirmable since there is no DNA. CDR3 length: 20 amino acids. Per germline, CDR1 KGHSH and CDR2 LQKENI. This CDR3 is CASSPFRLAGGISGANVLTF.

This clonotype is identified as large from frequency. The J gene is TRBJ2-3, the V gene TRBV29-1; as DNA is missing, the TRBD2 call by TCRdb cannot be tested. Germline V gives CDR1 SQVTM, CDR2 ANQGSEA. The CDR3 sequence is 16 residues long. The CDR3 loop reads CSVEAGLAGYSDTQYF.

CDR3 loop: CASSQGQDSNQPQHF. The chain employs TRBV6-6 and TRBJ1-5. This CDR3 is 15 amino acids long. In germline, CDR1 is MNHNY, CDR2 SVGAGI (reference sequence).

This clonotype is medium-sized by frequency. V gene TRBV29-1 combines with J gene TRBJ2-7; TCRdb proposes TRBD2, but this gene call is untestable without DNA. This CDR3 spans 13 amino acids. Germline CDR1 reads SQVTM; CDR2 reads ANQGSEA. Here the CDR3 reads CSVASPRAYEQYF.

Frequency places this clonotype as medium-sized. The gene calls are TRBV6-5 and TRBJ2-2. CDR3 length: 12 amino acids. Germline V lookup: CDR1 MNHEY, CDR2 SVGAGI. The CDR3 sequence: CAIQGDTGELFF.

This clonotype ranks as large in terms of frequency. V and J are TRBV29-1 and TRBJ2-1. The CDR3 has 14 residues. Germline V gene lookup returns CDR1 SQVTM and CDR2 ANQGSEA. The CDR3 sequence: CSVGMDLAGDEQFF.